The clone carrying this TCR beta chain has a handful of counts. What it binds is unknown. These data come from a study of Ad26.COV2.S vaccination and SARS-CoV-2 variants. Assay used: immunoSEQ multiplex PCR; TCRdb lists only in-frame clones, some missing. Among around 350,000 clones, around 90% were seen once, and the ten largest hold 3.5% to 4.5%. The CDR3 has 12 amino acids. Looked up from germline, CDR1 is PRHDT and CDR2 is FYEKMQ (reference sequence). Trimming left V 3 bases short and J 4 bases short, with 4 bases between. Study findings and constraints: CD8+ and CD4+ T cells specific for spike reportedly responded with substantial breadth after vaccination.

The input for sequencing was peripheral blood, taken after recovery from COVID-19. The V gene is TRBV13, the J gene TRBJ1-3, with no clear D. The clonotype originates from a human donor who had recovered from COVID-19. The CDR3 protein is CASSFGGNTIYF. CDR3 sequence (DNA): TGTGCCAGCAGCTTCGGGGGAAACACCATATATTTT.